These 22 T cell receptor beta chains share one sample of origin, sequenced in a study of T cells in Graves' hyperthyroidism and ophthalmopathy. Researchers amplified the TCR beta CDR3 regions from RNA transcripts. HTBI primers were the set used in a first-round RT-PCR of the TCR CDR3. Each CDR3 protein gets one entry after TCRdb re-called the multiplex PCR reads with MiXCR. The profile covers about 420,000 distinct CDR3 sequences, with around 14% appearing a single time and about 7.7% taken by the ten largest. Sequenced sample: blood. The receptors derive from a woman younger than 35 with Graves' hyperthyroidism.

This clonotype was seen at least ten times. This chain uses TRBV10-3 with TRBJ2-3, with 14 bases lining up with TRBD2. Per the germline V gene, CDR1 is ENHRY and CDR2 is SYGVKD. The CDR3 sequence is 16 residues long. V trimming: 5 bases; J trimming: 2 bases; junction bases outside the gene matches: 3. The CDR3 bases are TGTGCCATCAGTCGACTAGCGGGAGGGTCCACAGATACGCAGTATTTT. Protein product: CAISRLAGGSTDTQYF.

The chain links TRBV7-2 to TRBJ1-2; 7 positions agree with TRBD1. Trimming at V came to 5 bases and at J to 8 bases, leaving 8 bases not matched to a gene. From germline, CDR1 is SGHTA and CDR2 FQGNSA. The CDR3 covers 13 residues. This CDR3 is CASSAYRGRGYTF. The DNA of the CDR3 is TGTGCCAGCAGCGCCTACAGGGGCCGGGGCTACACCTTC.

This clonotype has a count of ten or more. CDR3: CASSVQGARTEAFF. CDR3 sequence (DNA): TGTGCCAGCAGTGTCCAGGGGGCGCGTACTGAAGCTTTCTTT. The gene calls are TRBV25-1 and TRBJ1-1, with 8 positions matching TRBD1. Germline lookup yields CDR1 MGHDK and CDR2 SYGVNS. Losses at the gene ends were 4 bases for V and 5 bases for J; bases not matched to a gene: 6. CDR3 length: 14 residues.

The chain recombines TRBV2 with TRBJ2-7, with 11 bases fitting TRBD2. Germline loops: CDR1 SNHLY, CDR2 FYNNEI. Trimming cost V 4 bases and J 3 bases; bases outside gene matches: 5. The CDR3 loop spans 15 amino acids. The CDR3 DNA follows: TGTGCCAGCAGTGGACTAGCGGGAATCGTCTACGAGCAGTACTTC. It encodes CASSGLAGIVYEQYF. Supplemented by reference TRBV2 and TRBJ2-7, the full variable domain reads EPEVTQTPSHQVTQMGQEVILRCVPISNHLYFYWYRQILGQKVEFLVSFYNNEISEKSEIFDDQFSVERPDGSNFTLKIRSTKLEDSAMYFCASSGLAGIVYEQYFGPGTRLTVT.

This clonotype appeared many times. V is TRBV2 and J is TRBJ2-2, with D possibly TRBD1 on 6 matching bases. The V gene lost 5 bases and the J gene lost 0 bases, with 19 bases spanning the gap. The CDR3 totals 18 residues. Germline V CDR1 and CDR2: SNHLY, FYNNEI. DNA for the CDR3: TGTGCCAGCAGTCCACGACGTTACAGGGCGTCGAACACCGGGGAGCTGTTTTTT. Amino acid sequence: CASSPRRYRASNTGELFF. The full variable domain, its missing parts supplied by reference TRBV2 and TRBJ2-2, is EPEVTQTPSHQVTQMGQEVILRCVPISNHLYFYWYRQILGQKVEFLVSFYNNEISEKSEIFDDQFSVERPDGSNFTLKIRSTKLEDSAMYFCASSPRRYRASNTGELFFGEGSRLTVL.

CDR3 nucleotides: TGTGCCAGCAGCCAGATCCCCGGGACAGGGGACTATGGCTACACCTTC. This sequence encodes CASSQIPGTGDYGYTF. The chain joins TRBV3-1 to TRBJ1-2; 10 bases match TRBD1. This CDR3 has 16 amino acids. Trimming at V came to 3 bases and at J to 3 bases, leaving 7 bases not matched to a gene. CDR1 is LGHDT and CDR2 is YNNKEL in the germline V gene (reference sequence). The full variable domain, in which reference TRBV3-1 and TRBJ1-2 provide the parts outside the CDR3, is DTAVSQTPKYLVTQMGNDKSIKCEQNLGHDTMYWYKQDSKKFLKIMFSYNNKELIINETVPNRFSPKSPDKAHLNLHINSLELGDSAVYFCASSQIPGTGDYGYTFGSGTRLTVV.

The genes are TRBV7-9 and TRBJ2-3, with D unclear. This CDR3 is built from 18 residues. V shed 5 bases and J shed 2 bases, with 23 bases lying between them. Germline values: CDR1 SEHNR, CDR2 FQNEAQ (reference sequence). This CDR3 is CASSHLFLGGQDTDTQYF. The CDR3 DNA reads TGTGCCAGCAGCCATCTGTTTTTGGGCGGTCAGGACACAGATACGCAGTATTTT.

This clonotype appeared a few times. The germline gene is not matched at one end of the junction; a read error may be the cause. V and J are TRBV6-1 and TRBJ2-5; 7 nucleotides agree with TRBD2. This CDR3 has 15 residues. Germline V CDR1 and CDR2: MNHNS, SASEGT. The CDR3 reads CASSVDGSSGGAGVF. In DNA, the CDR3 is TGTGCCAGCAGTGTCGATGGGTCCTCGGGGGGAGCTGGGGTCTTC.

This rearrangement joins TRBV27 to TRBJ1-5; no firm D call. Germline-derived CDR1 and CDR2 are MNHEY and SMNVEV (reference sequence). The CDR3 is 15 residues long. V was shortened by 10 bases and J by 6 bases, with 22 bases between the two germline ends. In DNA form, the CDR3 reads TGTGCCACTACTCTCTCGGGAAAAAGTAGTCAGCCCCAGCATTTT. As protein: CATTLSGKSSQPQHF.

This clonotype was picked up a small number of times. The chain has TRBV27 and TRBJ1-4, with 12 bases lining up with TRBD1. CDR3 length equals 17 residues. V lost 1 base and J lost 7; bases outside the gene matches: 7. Germline CDR1 is MNHEY and CDR2 is SMNVEV (reference sequence). CDR3 DNA: TGTGCCAGCAGTTTATGGGGACAGGGGGCGCGGGCTGAAAAACTGTTTTTT. It encodes CASSLWGQGARAEKLFF.

In this sample, this clonotype turned up many times. The rearrangement uses TRBV7-2 and TRBJ2-7, with D uncertain. The CDR3 is made up of 16 amino acids. V was cut by 1 base and J by 1 base, with 14 bases left in between. The V gene's germline CDR1 is SGHTA and CDR2 FQGNSA. The CDR3 reads CASSLVTAPKSYEQYF. CDR3 bases: TGTGCCAGCAGCTTAGTAACGGCTCCAAAGTCCTACGAGCAGTACTTC.

This chain uses TRBV12-3 or TRBV12-4 with TRBJ2-2; perhaps TRBD1 as D (6 bases). This CDR3 spans 15 amino acids. Trimming took off 5 bases at V and 1 base at J, with 11 bases between the two ends. The CDR3 loop is CASSPPGVNTGELFF. CDR3 coding DNA: TGTGCCAGCAGTCCCCCAGGGGTGAACACCGGGGAGCTGTTTTTT.

This clonotype was picked up many times. The chain employs TRBV4-1 and TRBJ2-3; the match to TRBD1 covers 9 bases. The junction had 9 bases not matched to a gene; V was cut back by 0 bases and J by 2 bases. Germline CDR1 and CDR2: MGHRA and YSYEKL. This CDR3 is 18 amino acids long. DNA for the CDR3: TGCGCCAGCAGCCAAGAAGGTGGGGACAGGGTTATCACAGATACGCAGTATTTT. Residues: CASSQEGGDRVITDTQYF.

V and J are TRBV4-1 and TRBJ2-1; 12 nucleotides match TRBD2. CDR1 MGHRA and CDR2 YSYEKL come from the germline V gene. V was clipped by 6 bases and J by 9 bases; unmatched bases: 9. The CDR3 contains 15 residues. The CDR3: CASSETSGGNPEQFF. CDR3 coding DNA: TGCGCCAGCAGTGAAACTAGCGGGGGGAACCCTGAGCAGTTCTTC.

This clonotype has a handful of counts. This chain joins TRBV6-1 and TRBJ1-1, with D possibly TRBD1 on 6 matching bases. CDR1 MNHNS and CDR2 SASEGT come from the germline V gene. The V end was cut by 6 bases, the J end by 4 bases, with 15 bases between. This CDR3 is built from 14 residues. The CDR3 DNA is TGTGCCAGCAGCTTCGCAGGGGATCGCACTGAAGCTTTCTTT. Its translation: CASSFAGDRTEAFF.

This clonotype has a count of ten or more. The chain carries TRBV10-3 and TRBJ1-1, with a weak D call TRBD1 (6 bases). CDR3 length equals 13 residues. Germline CDR1 and CDR2: ENHRY and SYGVKD. Trimming removed 5 bases from V and 5 bases from J, with 12 bases in between. The CDR3 is CAISLQGITEAFF. CDR3 DNA sequence: TGTGCCATCAGTCTACAGGGTATAACTGAAGCTTTCTTT.

This clonotype was counted ten times or more. The chain combines TRBV6-5 with TRBJ1-6; 7 nucleotides agree with TRBD1. Germline-derived CDR1 and CDR2 are MNHEY and SVGAGI. The CDR3 has 15 residues. V dropped 0 bases and J dropped 9; count of bases not matched to a gene: 5. The CDR3 is CASSYSNRGSSPLHF. CDR3 bases: TGTGCCAGCAGTTACTCTAACAGGGGATCTTCACCCCTCCACTTT.

The chain carries TRBV12-3 or TRBV12-4 and TRBJ2-2, with a tentative D call TRBD2 (5 bases). Trimming left V 4 bases short and J 4 bases short, with 10 bases between. This CDR3 has 14 residues. Written as DNA, the CDR3 is TGTGCCAGCAGTTCGGGGTCGGGCACCGGGGAGCTGTTTTTT. Translating it yields CASSSGSGTGELFF.

The V gene is TRBV24-1, the J gene TRBJ1-5, with a weak D call TRBD1 (6 bases). Germline CDR1 is KGHDR and CDR2 is SFDVKD. The CDR3 contains 14 residues. Between the trimmed V and J ends, which lost 6 bases and 7 bases, there was a span of 15 bases. In DNA, the CDR3 is TGTGCCACCAGTAAAGCAGGGGCCGGCCAGCCCCAGCATTTT. Protein product: CATSKAGAGQPQHF.

This clonotype has a count of ten or more. CDR3 coding DNA: TGCGCCAGCAGCTTGGTCGGGACTAGCGGGGGGGCGGTGAATGAGCAGTTCTTC. Translating gives CASSLVGTSGGAVNEQFF. The chain joins TRBV5-1 to TRBJ2-1; 16 nucleotides match TRBD2. This CDR3 contains 18 residues. CDR1 and CDR2 (germline): SGHRS, YFSETQ. V was pared by 0 bases and J by 7 bases, with 7 bases of the junction left unmatched.

The CDR3 DNA sequence: TGTGCCAGCAGCCAAGTTTCACAGCTAGCGGGGGGACCCACAGATACGCAGTATTTT. This sequence encodes CASSQVSQLAGGPTDTQYF. This sequence joins TRBV4-2 and TRBJ2-3; 11 bases align to TRBD2. CDR1 LGHNA and CDR2 YNFKEQ come from the germline V gene. There are 19 residues in the CDR3. Unmatched junction bases numbered 11, after V lost 1 base and J lost 2 bases.

Many counts were recorded for this clonotype. V usage is TRBV20-1 and J usage is TRBJ2-2, with no clear D. The CDR3 consists of 15 residues. Trimming removed 4 bases at V and 2 bases at J, with 14 bases between. Germline V gene data show CDR1 as DFQATT and CDR2 as SNEGSKA (reference sequence). As DNA, the CDR3 is TGCAGTGCTAACCGAGGTGGTACAAACACCGGGGAGCTGTTTTTT. It is translated as CSANRGGTNTGELFF.